This T cell receptor (beta chain) was identified in a study of cytomegalovirus exposure and HLA in healthy donors. Study overall: Tens of millions of unique TCR sequences came from HLA-typed donors in an early release.

The CDR3 is 15 amino acids. J was trimmed by 5 bases and V by 2 bases; bases with no gene match: 9. Germline V CDR1 and CDR2: SGHNT, YENEEA. The PCR employed 60 Vbeta primers together with 13 Jbeta primers. Libraries were prepared by immunoSEQ multiplex PCR; TCRdb keeps only in-frame clonotypes and omits some of them. The data hold approximately 80,000 clones, with around 80% observed a single time. This clone is a singleton in its sample. This receptor was obtained from a male donor in good health and CMV-seropositive. The J gene is TRBJ2-7, the V gene TRBV11-3; TRBD2 agrees at 7 bases. The sample comprised PBMCs. The CDR3 coding sequence is TGTGCCAGCAGCTTATTTGGCAGGGAGGGCGACGAGCAGTACTTC. Its translation: CASSLFGREGDEQYF.